This T cell receptor (beta chain) was captured by sequencing in a study of cytotoxic CD8 clonotypes in ibrutinib-treated CLL. CDR3 length equals 15 residues. V was trimmed by 0 bases and J by 7 bases, leaving 13 bases between them. Germline CDR1 is SGHRS and CDR2 is YFSETQ. TCRdb's table, derived via immunoSEQ multiplex PCR, lists solely in-frame clones and lacks some. The table shows about 270,000 clones, with less than 85% occurring only once. This chain links TRBV5-1 with TRBJ2-2, with D maybe TRBD2 (6 bases). Sequencing used PBMCs, obtained at disease progression, from a patient treated with ibrutinib. The receptor was isolated from a human donor with chronic lymphocytic leukemia. The CDR3 region is CASSLGHSGGGELFF. CDR3 bases: TGCGCCAGCAGCTTGGGGCATTCCGGGGGCGGGGAGCTGTTTTTT.